The 4 T cell receptor beta chains below all came from one sample that was sequenced in a study of T cell responses to AZD1222 COVID-19 vaccine. The table came from immunoSEQ multiplex PCR; TCRdb's copy has only in-frame clones and leaves some out. The repertoire consists of around 140,000 clones, with under 90% occurring once and the leading ten covering 1.5% to 2%. Sequencing used peripheral blood, obtained 28 days after the second AZD1222 dose. The receptors were sampled from an adult who received the AZD1222 COVID-19 vaccine.

This chain links TRBV19 with TRBJ2-7; TRBD2 is a possible D gene (6 bases). CDR3 length: 14 amino acids. Germline V gene lookup returns CDR1 LNHDA and CDR2 SQIVND (reference sequence). V lost 5 bases and J 4 bases, leaving 15 bases between the germline ends. This CDR3 reads CASSAGTEIYEQYF. CDR3 DNA sequence: TGTGCCAGTAGTGCCGGGACTGAGATTTACGAGCAGTACTTC.

The chain recombines TRBV2 with TRBJ1-5; possible D gene TRBD1, 5 bases. The CDR3 spans 14 residues. V gave up 6 bases and J gave up 7 bases, with 16 bases separating them. Germline V gene data show CDR1 as SNHLY and CDR2 as FYNNEI. The CDR3 sequence: CASSAEGSRQPQHF. In DNA form, the CDR3 reads TGTGCCAGCAGCGCCGAGGGGTCGCGGCAGCCCCAGCATTTT.

The J gene is TRBJ1-6, the V gene TRBV5-1; no reliable D call. The CDR3 loop spans 14 amino acids. Trimming removed 2 bases at V and 5 bases at J, with 8 bases between. CDR1 and CDR2 from the germline V gene are SGHRS and YFSETQ. In DNA form, the CDR3 reads TGCGCCAGCAGCTTCAGAATGGATAATTCACCCCTCCACTTT. It encodes CASSFRMDNSPLHF.

The J gene is TRBJ2-7, the V gene TRBV11-3, with 8 bases aligning to TRBD1. The germline gives CDR1 SGHNT, CDR2 YENEEA. This CDR3 is 14 amino acids long. V lost 5 bases to trimming and J lost 3 bases; unmatched junction nucleotides: 6. This CDR3 is CASSTRTGRYEQYV. The CDR3 nucleotides are TGTGCCAGCAGCACCAGGACAGGGCGCTACGAGCAGTACGTC.